The sequence of this TCR beta chain was determined in a study of blood T cell repertoires in COVID-19. Study at large: COVID-19 samples from acute and convalescent phases originated in the United States, Italy and Spain. The analysed material was cDNA or gDNA that came from T cells, B-cell-depleted T cells, or PBMCs.

How the authors handled the data: From reference gene primer amplification, estimates of nucleated cell counts were derived. This table comes from immunoSEQ multiplex PCR, and its TCRdb copy is limited to in-frame clones, with some not included. V and J calls and clone size are as listed in that table; D and trimming were resolved from the DNA. Among under 250,000 clones listed, around four fifths were seen once. Trimming pared 8 bases from V and 10 bases from J, leaving 21 bases between. CDR3 size: 14 residues. Germline loops: CDR1 MNHEY, CDR2 SVGAGI. The chain carries TRBV6-5 and TRBJ2-1, with a tentative D call TRBD1 (5 bases). The material sequenced was peripheral blood. This TCR came from a man aged 40-50 years with active or convalescent COVID-19. Here the CDR3 reads CASQGTGPLNEQFF. The CDR3 DNA sequence: TGTGCCAGCCAGGGAACAGGCCCTCTCAACGAGCAGTTCTTC.